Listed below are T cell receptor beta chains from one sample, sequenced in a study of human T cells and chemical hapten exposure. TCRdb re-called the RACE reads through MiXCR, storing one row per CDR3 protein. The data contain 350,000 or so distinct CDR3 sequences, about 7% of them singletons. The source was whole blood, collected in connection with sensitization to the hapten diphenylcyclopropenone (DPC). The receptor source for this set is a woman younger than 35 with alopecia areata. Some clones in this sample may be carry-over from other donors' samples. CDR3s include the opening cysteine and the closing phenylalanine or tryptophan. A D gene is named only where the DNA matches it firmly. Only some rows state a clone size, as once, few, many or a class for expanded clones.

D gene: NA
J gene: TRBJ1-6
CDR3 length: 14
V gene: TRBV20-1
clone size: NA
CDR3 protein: CSAGSLLYNSPLHF
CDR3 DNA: TGCAGTGCCGGCAGCCTATTATATAATTCACCCCTCCACTTT

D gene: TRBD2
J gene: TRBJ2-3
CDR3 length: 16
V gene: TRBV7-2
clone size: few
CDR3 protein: CASSLLGVAGADTQYF
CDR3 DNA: TGTGCCAGCAGCTTACTGGGGGTAGCGGGGGCAGATACGCAGTATTTT

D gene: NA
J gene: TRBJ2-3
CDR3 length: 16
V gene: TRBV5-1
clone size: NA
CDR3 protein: CASSLAESSGTDTQYF
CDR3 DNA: TGCGCCAGCAGCTTGGCCGAAAGCAGCGGCACAGATACGCAGTATTTT

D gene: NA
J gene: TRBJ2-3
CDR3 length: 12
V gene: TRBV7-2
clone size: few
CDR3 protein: CASSFEENTQYF
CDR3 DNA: TGTGCCAGCAGCTTCGAAGAAAATACGCAGTATTTT

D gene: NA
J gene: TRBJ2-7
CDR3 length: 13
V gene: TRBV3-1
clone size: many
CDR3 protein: CASSRTVSYEQYF
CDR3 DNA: TGTGCCAGCAGCCGGACGGTGTCCTACGAGCAGTACTTC

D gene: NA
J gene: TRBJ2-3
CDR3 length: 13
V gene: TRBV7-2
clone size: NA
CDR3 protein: CASSLVGLDTQYF
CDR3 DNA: TGTGCCAGCAGCTTAGTAGGGCTAGATACGCAGTATTTT

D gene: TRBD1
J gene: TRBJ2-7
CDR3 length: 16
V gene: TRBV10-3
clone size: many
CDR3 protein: CAISDFSTGARYEQYF
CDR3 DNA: TGTGCCATCAGTGATTTCTCGACAGGGGCAAGGTACGAGCAGTACTTC

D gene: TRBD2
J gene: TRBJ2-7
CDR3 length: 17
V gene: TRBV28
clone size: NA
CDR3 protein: CATPQRREGSDSYEQYF
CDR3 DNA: TGTGCCACACCACAACGACGGGAGGGGAGTGATTCCTACGAGCAGTACTTC

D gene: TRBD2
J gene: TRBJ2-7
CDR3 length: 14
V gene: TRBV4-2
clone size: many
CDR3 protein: CASSPGLAGTEQYF
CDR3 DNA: TGTGCCAGCAGCCCCGGACTAGCGGGGACCGAGCAGTACTTC

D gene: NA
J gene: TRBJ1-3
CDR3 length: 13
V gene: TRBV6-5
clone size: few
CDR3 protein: CATQGGSGNTIYF
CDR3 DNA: TGTGCCACCCAAGGGGGATCTGGAAACACCATATATTTT

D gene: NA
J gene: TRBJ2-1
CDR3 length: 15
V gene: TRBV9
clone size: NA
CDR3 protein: CASSVARGAYNEQFF
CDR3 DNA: TGTGCCAGCAGCGTAGCGCGGGGAGCGTACAATGAGCAGTTCTTC

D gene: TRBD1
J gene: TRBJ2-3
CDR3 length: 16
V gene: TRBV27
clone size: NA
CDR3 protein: CASSILQGARMDTQYF
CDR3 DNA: TGTGCCAGCAGTATCCTACAGGGGGCGAGAATGGATACGCAGTATTTT

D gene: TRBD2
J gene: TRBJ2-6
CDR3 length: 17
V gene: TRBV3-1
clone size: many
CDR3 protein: CASGSSLAGPGANVLTF
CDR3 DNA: TGTGCCAGCGGTAGTTCTTTAGCGGGGCCCGGGGCCAACGTCCTGACTTTC

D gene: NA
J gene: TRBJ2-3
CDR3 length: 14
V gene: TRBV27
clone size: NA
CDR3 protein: CASSTKRSTLTQYF
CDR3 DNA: TGTGCCAGCAGTACGAAAAGGTCAACCCTAACGCAGTATTTT

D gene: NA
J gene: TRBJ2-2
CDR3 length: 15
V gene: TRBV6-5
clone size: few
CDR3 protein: CASRSGTFNTGELFF
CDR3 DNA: TGTGCCAGCAGGTCCGGGACATTTAACACCGGGGAGCTGTTTTTT

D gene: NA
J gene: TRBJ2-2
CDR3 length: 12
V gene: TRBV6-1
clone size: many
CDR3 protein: CASSEIFRALFF
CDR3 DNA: TGTGCCAGCAGTGAAATCTTCCGGGCGCTGTTTTTT

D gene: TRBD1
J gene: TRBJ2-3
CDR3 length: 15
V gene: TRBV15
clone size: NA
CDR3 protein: CATSREGQVTDTQYF
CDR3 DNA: TGTGCCACCAGCAGAGAGGGACAGGTCACAGATACGCAGTATTTT

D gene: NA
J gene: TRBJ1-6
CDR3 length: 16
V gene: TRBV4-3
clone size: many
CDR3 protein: CASSQEPGRFDSPLHF
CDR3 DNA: TGCGCCAGCAGCCAAGAGCCAGGGCGGTTTGATTCACCCCTCCACTTT

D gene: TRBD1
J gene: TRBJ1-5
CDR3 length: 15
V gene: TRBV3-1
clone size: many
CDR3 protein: CASSQGQGGNQPQHF
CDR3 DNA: TGTGCCAGCAGCCAAGGACAGGGTGGCAATCAGCCCCAGCATTTT

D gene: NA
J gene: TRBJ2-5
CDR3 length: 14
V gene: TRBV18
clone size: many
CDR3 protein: CASSPTVGQETQYF
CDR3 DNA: TGTGCCAGCTCACCTACGGTAGGGCAAGAGACCCAGTACTTC

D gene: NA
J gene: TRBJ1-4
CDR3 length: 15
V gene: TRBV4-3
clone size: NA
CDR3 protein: CASSQVTEPLRKLFF
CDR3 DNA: TGCGCCAGCAGCCAGGTTACAGAGCCCTTAAGGAAACTGTTTTTT

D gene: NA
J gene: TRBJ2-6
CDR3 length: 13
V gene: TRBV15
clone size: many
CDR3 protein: CATSRDIRPPLTF
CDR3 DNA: TGTGCCACCAGCAGAGATATCCGCCCCCCTCTGACTTTC

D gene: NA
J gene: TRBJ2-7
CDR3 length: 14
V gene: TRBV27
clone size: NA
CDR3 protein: CASSLRGGLYEQYF
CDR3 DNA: TGTGCCAGCAGTTTGAGGGGGGGCCTCTACGAGCAGTACTTC

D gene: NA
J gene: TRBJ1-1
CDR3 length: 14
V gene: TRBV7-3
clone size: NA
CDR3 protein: CASSSQGGATEAFF
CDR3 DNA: TGTGCCAGCAGCTCTCAGGGCGGGGCCACTGAAGCTTTCTTT

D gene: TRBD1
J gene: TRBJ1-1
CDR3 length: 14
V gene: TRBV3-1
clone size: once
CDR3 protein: CASSQLSGGTEAFF
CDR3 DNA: TGTGCCAGCAGCCAGTTGTCAGGGGGCACTGAAGCTTTCTTT

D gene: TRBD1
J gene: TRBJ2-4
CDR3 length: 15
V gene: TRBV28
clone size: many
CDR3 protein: CASSLPGTGTNIQYF
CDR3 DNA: TGTGCCAGCAGTTTACCTGGGACAGGGACCAACATTCAGTACTTC

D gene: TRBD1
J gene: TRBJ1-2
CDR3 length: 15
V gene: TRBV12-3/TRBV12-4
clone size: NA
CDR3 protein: CASSPSTGEGYGYTF
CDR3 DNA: TGTGCCAGCAGTCCGTCGACAGGGGAGGGGTATGGCTACACCTTC

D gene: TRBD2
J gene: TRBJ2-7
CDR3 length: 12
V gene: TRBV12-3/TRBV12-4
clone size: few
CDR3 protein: CASRLLAGGLYF
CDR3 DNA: TGTGCCAGCAGACTTCTAGCGGGGGGACTGTACTTC

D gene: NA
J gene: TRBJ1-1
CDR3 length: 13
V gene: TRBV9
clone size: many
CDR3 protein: CASSVESNTEAFF
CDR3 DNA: TGTGCCAGCAGCGTAGAGAGTAACACTGAAGCTTTCTTT

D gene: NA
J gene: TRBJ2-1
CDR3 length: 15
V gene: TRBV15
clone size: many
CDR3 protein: CATSHTGSRGDEQFF
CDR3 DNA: TGTGCCACCAGTCATACAGGGTCCCGGGGCGATGAGCAGTTCTTC

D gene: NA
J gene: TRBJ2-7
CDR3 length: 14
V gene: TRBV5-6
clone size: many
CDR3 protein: CASSLTSLPYEQYF
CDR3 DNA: TGTGCCAGCAGCTTAACGTCACTACCCTACGAGCAGTACTTC